This note documents a single T cell receptor beta chain sequence. This sample's TCRbeta library carried unique molecular identifier barcodes. In TCRdb, the PCR reads were re-called with MiXCR into one record per CDR3 protein. This table has 350,000 to 400,000 distinct CDR3 sequences, approximately 20% appearing once. This record belongs to a study of T-cell reconstitution after alpha-beta-depleted transplantation in children. The CDR3 runs to 16 residues. V lost 0 bases to trimming and J lost 7 bases; unmatched junction nucleotides: 8. Per germline, CDR1 SGDLS and CDR2 YYNGEE. V is TRBV9 and J is TRBJ2-1; TRBD2 matches at 9 bases. This material consisted of PBMCs from the stem cell graft donor, taken from the stem cell graft. The receptor was isolated from a human donor who donated a stem cell graft to a child with acute myeloid leukemia. CDR3 sequence (DNA): TGTGCCAGCAGCGTAGTTCCAGCGGGAGGCTCGAATGAGCAGTTCTTC. This gives the protein CASSVVPAGGSNEQFF.